These 27 T cell receptor beta chains originate from one sample sequenced in a study of blood T cell repertoires in COVID-19. The repertoire was sequenced with immunoSEQ multiplex PCR; TCRdb's copy has only in-frame clones and lacks some. The sample records 200,000 to 300,000 clones, 87% being singletons. Sequencing was performed on peripheral blood. These receptors were collected from a man aged 55-75 years who had recovered from COVID-19.

The chain has TRBV3-1 (or the pseudogene TRBV3-2) and TRBJ2-5; D is unresolved. This CDR3 region has 15 residues. CDR1 is LGHDT, CDR2 YNNKEL, per germline (reference sequence). V gave up 0 bases and J gave up 2 bases, with 10 bases separating them. The CDR3 region is CASSQDLRRQETQYF. The CDR3 nucleotides are TGTGCCAGCAGCCAAGATTTGAGGCGTCAAGAGACCCAGTACTTC.

The chain combines TRBV4-1 with TRBJ1-2; 10 positions agree with TRBD1. Germline V gene lookup returns CDR1 MGHRA and CDR2 YSYEKL. Losses at the gene ends were 0 bases for V and 10 bases for J; bases not matched to a gene: 17. The CDR3 runs 18 residues. CDR3 sequence (DNA): TGCGCCAGCAGCCAAGATGCGGACAGGGGGAAGACCCGCTGGAACTACACCTTC. It codes for CASSQDADRGKTRWNYTF.

The chain combines TRBV20-1 with TRBJ2-1, with D perhaps TRBD1 (7 bases). Deletions cut 6 bases from V and 12 bases from J, with 15 bases between. Per the germline V gene, CDR1 is DFQATT and CDR2 is SNEGSKA (reference sequence). The CDR3 has 11 amino acids. The CDR3 DNA reads TGCAGTGCCCCTGGGGGGACAGCGCAGTTCTTC. This gives the protein CSAPGGTAQFF.

The gene calls are TRBV19 and TRBJ2-6, with 8 nucleotides matching TRBD1. CDR1 is LNHDA and CDR2 is SQIVND in the germline V gene (reference sequence). V was pared by 4 bases and J by 0 bases, with 2 bases of the junction left unmatched. CDR3 length: 16 residues. As DNA, the CDR3 is TGTGCCAGTAGTAGGACAGGGAACTCTGGGGCCAACGTCCTGACTTTC. Encoded protein: CASSRTGNSGANVLTF.

The chain carries TRBV28 and TRBJ2-7; 7 bases fit TRBD2. The J call is doubtful: the DNA matches TRBJ2-5 better. The CDR3 covers 14 residues. Germline-derived CDR1 and CDR2 are MDHEN and SYDVKM. This CDR3 reads CASSYSGPQETQYF. DNA for the CDR3: TGTGCCAGCAGTTATAGCGGGCCTCAGGAGACCCAGTACTTC.

This chain uses TRBV10-3 with TRBJ2-7, with D tentatively TRBD1 (6 bases). Germline CDR1 is ENHRY and CDR2 is SYGVKD. CDR3 length: 15 residues. The ends were cut back, 3 bases at V and 3 bases at J, with 15 bases in the middle. CDR3: CAISDNQGKLYEQYF. CDR3 in DNA: TGTGCCATCAGTGATAACCAGGGGAAGCTCTACGAGCAGTACTTC.

The chain couples TRBV10-2 to TRBJ1-4, with TRBD1 matching over 8 bases. Trimming removed 2 bases from V and 8 bases from J; junction bases left unmatched: 7. CDR1 and CDR2 from the germline V gene are WSHSY and SAAADI. The CDR3 sequence is 15 residues long. This CDR3 reads CASSEPGTGGEKLFF. CDR3 nucleotides: TGCGCCAGCAGTGAGCCGGGGACAGGCGGGGAAAAACTGTTTTTT.

The chain carries TRBV4-1 and TRBJ1-5; 7 bases agree with TRBD1. Per the germline V gene, CDR1 is MGHRA and CDR2 is YSYEKL. The CDR3 length is 18 residues. The ends lost 1 base at V and 1 base at J; junction bases unmatched: 10. The CDR3 loop is CASSQGRLGGASNQPQHF. The CDR3 coding sequence is TGCGCCAGCAGCCAAGGCCGTTTAGGGGGCGCGAGCAATCAGCCCCAGCATTTT.

The genes are TRBV2 and TRBJ1-2; 10 nucleotides match TRBD1. CDR3 length: 15 amino acids. Per germline, CDR1 SNHLY and CDR2 FYNNEI. With V trimmed by 4 bases and J by 4 bases, 6 bases remained unmatched. The CDR3 loop reads CASSGPGTGVYGYTF. The CDR3 nucleotides are TGTGCCAGCAGTGGCCCCGGGACAGGGGTCTATGGCTACACCTTC.

V is TRBV2 and J is TRBJ2-4; D may be TRBD2 (6 bases). The CDR3 totals 15 residues. V lost 3 bases and J 6 bases, leaving 15 bases between the germline ends. The germline V gene encodes CDR1 SNHLY and CDR2 FYNNEI. This chain's CDR3 is CASSDIGTVANIQYF. The CDR3 region has the DNA TGTGCCAGCAGTGATATCGGGACTGTCGCAAACATTCAGTACTTC.

This clone was observed once. CDR3 protein: CASSGVGSSYNEQFF. The CDR3 nucleotides are TGTGCCAGTTCGGGAGTGGGTAGCTCCTACAATGAGCAGTTCTTC. This chain uses TRBV11-2 with TRBJ2-1; perhaps TRBD2 as D (6 bases). V gave up 9 bases and J gave up 0 bases, with 15 bases separating them. The CDR3 sequence is 15 residues long. Germline lookup yields CDR1 SGHAT and CDR2 FQNNGV.

This chain connects TRBV7-2 to TRBJ2-1, with a tentative D call TRBD1 (6 bases). Trimming cost V 5 bases and J 8 bases, with 10 bases left between them. CDR3 length equals 12 residues. Per germline, CDR1 SGHTA and CDR2 FQGNSA. In nucleotides, the CDR3 is TGTGCCAGCAGCGCACAGGGCTATGAGCAGTTCTTC. This gives the protein CASSAQGYEQFF. Filled out from reference TRBV7-2 and TRBJ2-1, the complete variable domain reads GAGVSQSPSNKVTEKGKDVELRCDPISGHTALYWYRQSLGQGLEFLIYFQGNSAPDKSGLPSDRFSAERTGGSVSTLTIQRTQQEDSAVYLCASSAQGYEQFFGPGTRLTVL.

This clone was seen just once. The chain links TRBV4-2 to TRBJ2-3; D is unclear. Germline V gives CDR1 LGHNA, CDR2 YNFKEQ. The CDR3 is 15 amino acids. V dropped 0 bases and J dropped 1 base, with 8 bases sitting between them. The DNA for the CDR3 is TGTGCCAGCAGCCAAGAGGCTTTTGGCACAGATACGCAGTATTTT. Its translation: CASSQEAFGTDTQYF.

This clone has more than one count but fewer than ten. Other nucleotide sequences in the sample specify the same CDR3. This chain connects TRBV20-1 to TRBJ2-3; the match to TRBD2 covers 11 bases. Germline V lookup: CDR1 DFQATT, CDR2 SNEGSKA (reference sequence). There are 16 residues in the CDR3. The V gene end was trimmed by 3 bases and the J gene end by 6 bases; junction bases not matched to a gene: 11. The CDR3 nucleotides are TGCAGTGCTAGTATGTCTGCACTAGCGGGGGATGATACGCAGTATTTT. The encoded protein is CSASMSALAGDDTQYF.

This clone was counted a single time. The genes are TRBV5-1 and TRBJ2-7, with 8 bases fitting TRBD2. The V gene end was trimmed by 2 bases and the J gene end by 3 bases; junction bases not matched to a gene: 4. There are 14 residues in the CDR3. CDR1 and CDR2 (germline): SGHRS, YFSETQ. The CDR3 sequence is CASSFLAGDYEQYF. In DNA form, the CDR3 reads TGCGCCAGCAGCTTCCTAGCGGGCGACTACGAGCAGTACTTC. Drawing the rest from reference TRBV5-1 and TRBJ2-7, the complete variable domain is KAGVTQTPRYLIKTRGQQVTLSCSPISGHRSVSWYQQTPGQGLQFLFEYFSETQRNKGNFPGRFSGRQFSNSRSEMNVSTLELGDSALYLCASSFLAGDYEQYFGPGTRLTVT.

This chain links TRBV6-5 with TRBJ2-7, with no clear D. This CDR3 has 10 amino acids. V was trimmed by 10 bases and J by 1 base, leaving 5 bases between them. In germline, CDR1 is MNHEY, CDR2 SVGAGI. In DNA, the CDR3 is TGTGCCACCGCGTCCTACGAGCAGTACGTC. Its translation is CATASYEQYV.

This chain connects TRBV5-1 to TRBJ1-2, with a weak D call TRBD1 (5 bases). The CDR3 covers 15 residues. CDR1 and CDR2 from the germline V gene are SGHRS and YFSETQ. Deletions cut 3 bases from V and 4 bases from J, with 16 bases between. CDR3 protein: CASSWTGVLGYGYTF. CDR3 coding DNA: TGCGCCAGCAGCTGGACGGGGGTTCTAGGCTATGGCTACACCTTC.

The rearrangement joins TRBV6-6 to TRBJ1-5; D remains unclear. Germline V gene data show CDR1 as MNHNY and CDR2 as SVGAGI (reference sequence). This CDR3 contains 16 residues. Trimming took off 0 bases at V and 0 bases at J, with 9 bases between the two ends. This CDR3 reads CASSYSPEPSNQPQHF. CDR3 DNA sequence: TGTGCCAGCAGTTACTCGCCAGAACCTAGCAATCAGCCCCAGCATTTT.

This clone was counted between two and nine times. This chain connects TRBV19 to TRBJ2-5; maybe TRBD1 (5 bases). Germline V gene data show CDR1 as LNHDA and CDR2 as SQIVND (reference sequence). Trimming pared 5 bases from V and 4 bases from J, leaving 14 bases between. This CDR3 comprises 14 residues. The CDR3 protein is CASSSPRQGETQYF. The CDR3 nucleotides are TGTGCCAGTAGTTCCCCACGGCAGGGAGAGACCCAGTACTTC.

This clone was counted only a few times. V gene TRBV5-6 combines with J gene TRBJ1-1; D is undetermined. The V gene lost 0 bases and the J gene lost 3 bases, with 9 bases spanning the gap. Per the germline V gene, CDR1 is SGHDT and CDR2 is YYEEEE. The CDR3 is 14 amino acids. The chain's CDR3 is CASSLAGPYTEAFF. The CDR3 nucleotides are TGTGCCAGCAGCTTGGCCGGTCCATACACTGAAGCTTTCTTT.

J is TRBJ2-5 and V is TRBV6-5; perhaps TRBD1 as D (6 bases). The germline gives CDR1 MNHEY, CDR2 SVGAGI. The CDR3 totals 14 residues. The ends were cut back, 8 bases at V and 7 bases at J, with 20 bases in the middle. The CDR3 spells CASWMDSASVTQYF. The CDR3 nucleotides are TGTGCCAGCTGGATGGACAGCGCCAGCGTGACCCAGTACTTC.

This sequence joins TRBV9 and TRBJ2-2, with 7 bases that match TRBD1. From germline, CDR1 is SGDLS and CDR2 YYNGEE. The CDR3 extends over 16 amino acids. The ends lost 2 bases at V and 5 bases at J; junction bases unmatched: 9. The CDR3 DNA sequence: TGTGCCAGCAGCGTCCTACAGGGGCGGAGTACCGGGGAGCTGTTTTTT. Its translation is CASSVLQGRSTGELFF.

The rearrangement links TRBV5-8 to TRBJ1-3; D ambiguous. This CDR3 has 16 residues. V was trimmed by 0 bases and J by 4 bases, leaving 14 bases between them. The V gene's germline CDR1 is SGHTS and CDR2 YDEGEE. The CDR3 loop is CASSLVPGRYGNTIYF. DNA of the CDR3: TGTGCCAGCAGCTTGGTGCCGGGTCGGTACGGAAACACCATATATTTT. The variable domain in full, completed from reference TRBV5-8 and TRBJ1-3, reads EAGVTQSPTHLIKTRGQQATLRCSPISGHTSVYWYQQALGLGLQFLLWYDEGEERNRGNFPPRFSGRQFPNYSSELNVNALELEDSALYLCASSLVPGRYGNTIYFGEGSWLTVV.

V and J are TRBV1 and TRBJ1-3; no check of the table's D call, TRBD1, against the DNA was made. TRBV1 is a pseudogene locus. The CDR3 runs to 14 residues. CDR3 protein: CTSSQDCQGGSVYF. Here the CDR3 DNA reads TGCACCAGCAGCCAAGATTGTCAGGGGGGTAGTGTTTATTTT.

The rearrangement uses TRBV5-1 and TRBJ2-1, with 11 bases matching TRBD2. Trimming removed 2 bases from V and 8 bases from J; junction bases left unmatched: 3. Germline V gene data show CDR1 as SGHRS and CDR2 as YFSETQ. This CDR3 has 14 amino acids. CDR3 residues: CASSLTSGGYEQFF. The CDR3 DNA reads as TGCGCCAGCAGCTTAACTAGCGGGGGATATGAGCAGTTCTTC.

The V gene is TRBV6-2 or TRBV6-3, the J gene TRBJ2-7; 9 bases map to TRBD1. CDR3 length equals 14 residues. V dropped 2 bases and J dropped 3; count of bases not matched to a gene: 2. CDR1 MNHEY and CDR2 SVGEGT come from the germline V gene. CDR3 region: CASSYTGGVYEQYV. The CDR3, as DNA: TGTGCCAGCAGTTACACAGGGGGCGTCTACGAGCAGTACGTC.

The chain joins TRBV5-1 to TRBJ1-4; 7 bases are a match to TRBD1. Germline values: CDR1 SGHRS, CDR2 YFSETQ. Germline trimming cut 3 bases from V and 2 bases from J; bases unmatched to any gene: 4. The CDR3 consists of 15 residues. CDR3 bases: TGCGCCAGCAGCTACAGGGGCTCCACTAATGAAAAACTGTTTTTT. As protein: CASSYRGSTNEKLFF. Filled out from reference TRBV5-1 and TRBJ1-4, the complete variable domain reads KAGVTQTPRYLIKTRGQQVTLSCSPISGHRSVSWYQQTPGQGLQFLFEYFSETQRNKGNFPGRFSGRQFSNSRSEMNVSTLELGDSALYLCASSYRGSTNEKLFFGSGTQLSVL.